This T cell receptor beta chain was found in a study of blood T cell repertoires in COVID-19 (dated by TCRdb to about 2020). Broadly, across the study: Samples covering the acute and convalescent phases of COVID-19 were provided by collaborators in the United States, Italy and Spain. Where available, HLA class I and class II types were obtained from metadata supplied by the sample provider rather than from assay-based typing. A de-identified subject ID, COVID-19 status, age in years and sex were almost always included in the sample metadata. The prospective study material was composed of cDNA or gDNA derived from T cells, B-cell-depleted T cells, or PBMCs. The repertoires were released in a freely available public database meant as a resource for research on the immune response to SARS-CoV-2. Subjects who had been exposed to COVID-19, were actively infected with it, or had recovered from it provided the deeply sampled blood TCRbeta repertoires that made up the dataset. Samples were obtained from the ongoing ImmuneRACE study (first 160 participants) and from 1,254 subjects provided by 6 global collaborators. The study at large found these results: How much clinical and demographic metadata was included differed by source and by participant, and the metadata was provided uncurated.

One collaborating source in Seattle enrolled patients while the patients were actively infected and followed the patients over time throughout the course of disease. Each collaborating institution followed its own protocols to collect whole blood in K2EDTA tubes. For TCRbeta analysis, collaborators shipped samples in one of three forms: frozen whole blood, isolated PBMCs, or DNA extracted from either of those sample types. Trimming leaves V shorter by 4 bases and J shorter by 6 bases, with the junction holding 7 bases beyond the gene matches. From the germline V gene (reference sequence), CDR1 is MNHNY and CDR2 is SVGAGI. There are 14 amino acids in the CDR3, from cysteine to phenylalanine inclusive. The sequence is cut down to CDR3 DNA, 42 bases in frame from base 1. A remark on this clone: Its antigen is still unknown. It has no much larger one-base neighbor in the sample; base qualities were not kept.

TCRbeta CDR3 regions were amplified from genomic DNA by means of the immunoSEQ Assay, a bias-controlled multiplex PCR. Regarding the original processing steps: Within the assay, amplification of reference gene primers was used to estimate how many nucleated cells each sample contained. To quantify the absolute abundance of each unique TCRbeta CDR3 rearrangement, sequence reads were collapsed and filtered. For each sample, productive Simpson clonality was calculated as the square root of Simpson's diversity index over productive rearrangements. This immuneACCESS table, as held by TCRdb, lists in-frame sequences with V and J called but not all clones. Of the missing ones, under half trace to an unresolved V gene in checked studies; the others have no known cause. D and trimming were read from the DNA, whereas the V and J calls and clone size are those reported in that table. The sample table lists about 130,000 clones, 81% of them with a count of one. About 17% of the sample belongs to the ten largest clones.

This clonotype was obtained from a man younger than 40 with COVID-19, enrolled during active disease. The receptor chain draws on TRBV6-6 and TRBJ2-7; 9 of the junction bases match TRBD1. The sample was peripheral blood. The CDR3 amino acid sequence is: CASSSGQGTLEQYF. The DNA sequence is TGTGCCAGCAGTTCTGGACAGGGGACACTCGAGCAGTACTTC.